This is a list of T cell receptor beta chains from one sample in a study of beta chain features in type 1 diabetes. Libraries were prepared by immunoSEQ multiplex PCR; TCRdb keeps only in-frame clonotypes and omits some of them. The sample lists hundreds of thousands of clones, around 15% occurring once. Sequenced: naive CD4+ T cells from blood. The receptors come from a young man in good health. Both conserved end residues are part of each CDR3.

TRBJ2-4 TRBV2 CASLVQGNIQYF
TRBJ2-2 TRBV2 CASSVLPGQGGGELFF
TRBJ2-1 TRBV4-1 CASSIAAYNEQFF
TRBJ2-5 TRBV4-2 CASSQVSGQETQYF
TRBJ2-3 TRBV6-6 CASMGDTQYF
TRBJ2-3 TRBV28 CASTRPGLAGGPDTQYF
TRBJ1-6 TRBV6-6 CASSPGVYNSPLHF
TRBJ1-5 TRBV28 CASSFGRQGRQPQHF
TRBJ1-1 TRBV6-6 CASRSTAPITEAFF
TRBJ1-2 TRBV28 CASSSLPTGNYGYTF
TRBJ1-5 TRBV28 CASEGGQGITGNQPQHF
TRBJ1-2 TRBV28 CASSPGTITNYGYTF
TRBJ1-1 TRBV7-3 CASSLGPLNTEAFF
TRBJ2-1 TRBV5-1 CASSPDAAGTRTNNEQFF
TRBJ2-3 TRBV25-1 CASSSLGRSTTSTDTQYF
TRBJ2-7 TRBV7-9 CASSSRGGRDGYYEQYF
TRBJ2-1 TRBV2 CASNTGTSRTYNEQFF
TRBJ1-3 TRBV9 CASSVEGSSGNTIYF
TRBJ1-1 TRBV4-3 CASSQGWGGVSRPTEAFF
TRBJ1-2 TRBV27 CASRSSRQGLGTNYGYTF
TRBJ2-7 TRBV5-1 CASRAGARAETYEQYF
TRBJ1-2 TRBV9 CASSSRTTAYGYTF
TRBJ1-1 TRBV19 CASTPDLHGSVEAFF
TRBJ1-1 TRBV12-5 CASGLVVGGPVNTEAFF
TRBJ2-7 TRBV6-8 CASKADTGLTYEQYF
TRBJ2-2 TRBV11-2 CASSLAATRAGELFF
TRBJ1-1 TRBV30 CAWITTGKAEAFF
TRBJ1-1 TRBV18 CASSLLAGSGNTEAFF
TRBJ2-7 TRBV7-2 CASSQSSYEQYF
TRBJ2-6 TRBV10-3 CAIRRTGTIHSGANVLTF
TRBJ1-5 TRBV28 CASSPEGPQPQHF
TRBJ2-5 TRBV15 CATLESEGRETQYF
TRBJ1-1 TRBV30 CAWSVQTANTEAFF